This T cell receptor beta chain emerged from a study of T cells in Graves' hyperthyroidism and ophthalmopathy. Overall study context: Initial diagnosis, before any treatment, was when peripheral blood was collected.

TCR beta CDR3 region amplification was performed from RNA transcripts. Initially, a first-round RT-PCR of the TCR CDR3 employed the HTBI primer set. TCRdb independently ran MiXCR on the multiplex PCR reads; one entry per CDR3 protein. The data hold around 490,000 distinct CDR3 sequences, with approximately 20% observed a single time. Active moderate-to-severe ophthalmopathy, Clinical Activity Score at least 3, NOSPECS at least 4, under 3 months' duration. This clonotype was seen a few times. Its cognate antigen is unknown. Overall study findings and caveats: Most clonotypes expanded in thyroid above 0.001 were likewise present in blood.

Source material: blood. This TCR was recovered from a man aged 40-50 years with Graves' ophthalmopathy.

CDR3: CASSMISGRNTGELFF. The CDR3 region has the DNA TGCGCCAGCAGCATGATTAGCGGGAGAAACACCGGGGAGCTGTTTTTT. The chain recombines TRBV5-1 with TRBJ2-2; TRBD2 agrees at 9 bases. CDR3 size: 16 residues. Unmatched junction bases numbered 6, after V lost 4 bases and J lost 2 bases. CDR1 is SGHRS, CDR2 YFSETQ, per germline.